The clone carrying this TCR beta chain appeared once. The data belong to a study of cytomegalovirus exposure and HLA in healthy donors. With 60 Vbeta and 13 Jbeta primers, the PCR was carried out. Here immunoSEQ multiplex PCR was the method, and the copy in TCRdb shows in-frame clones only, minus some. This sample yields approximately 150,000 clones, of which about 84% are seen a single time; 4.5% to 5.5% belongs to the top ten. The sequencing input was PBMCs. The TCR comes from a man aged 18 to 29 in good health and CMV-seronegative.

Written as DNA, the CDR3 is TGCAGCGTTAAGGGACAGGCGGTCGCTGAAGCTTTCTTT. Translation gives CSVKGQAVAEAFF. The chain carries TRBV29-1 and TRBJ1-1; 8 bases match TRBD1. The CDR3 runs to 13 residues. Losses at the gene ends were 5 bases for V and 6 bases for J; bases not matched to a gene: 8. Germline V gene sequence: CDR1 SQVTM, CDR2 ANQGSEA.